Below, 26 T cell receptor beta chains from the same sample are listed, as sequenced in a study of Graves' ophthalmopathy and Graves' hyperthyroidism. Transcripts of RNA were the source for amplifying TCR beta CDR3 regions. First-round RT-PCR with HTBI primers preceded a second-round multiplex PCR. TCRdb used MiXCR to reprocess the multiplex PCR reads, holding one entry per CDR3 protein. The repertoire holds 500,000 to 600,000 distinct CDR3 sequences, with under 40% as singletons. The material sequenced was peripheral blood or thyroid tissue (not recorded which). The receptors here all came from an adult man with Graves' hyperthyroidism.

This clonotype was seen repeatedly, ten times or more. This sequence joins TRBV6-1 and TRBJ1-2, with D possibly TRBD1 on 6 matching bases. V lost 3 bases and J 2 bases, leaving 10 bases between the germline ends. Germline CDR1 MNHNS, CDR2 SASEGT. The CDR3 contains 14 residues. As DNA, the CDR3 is TGTGCCAGCAGTGAGGTGGACAGAAACTATGGCTACACCTTC. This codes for CASSEVDRNYGYTF.

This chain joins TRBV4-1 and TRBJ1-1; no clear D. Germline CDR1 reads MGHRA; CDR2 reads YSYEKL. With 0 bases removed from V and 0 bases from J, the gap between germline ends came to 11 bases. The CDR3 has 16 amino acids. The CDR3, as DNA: TGCGCCAGCAGCCAAGATTCGGTAGGACTGAACACTGAAGCTTTCTTT. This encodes CASSQDSVGLNTEAFF.

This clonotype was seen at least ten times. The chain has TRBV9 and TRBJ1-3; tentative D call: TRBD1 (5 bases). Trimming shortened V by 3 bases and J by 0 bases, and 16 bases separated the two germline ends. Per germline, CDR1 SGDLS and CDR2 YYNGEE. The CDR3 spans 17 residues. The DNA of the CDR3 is TGTGCCAGCAGCGGTTTATTAGGGGTGGGCTCTGGAAACACCATATATTTT. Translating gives CASSGLLGVGSGNTIYF. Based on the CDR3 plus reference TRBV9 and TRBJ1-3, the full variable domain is DSGVTQTPKHLITATGQRVTLRCSPRSGDLSVYWYQQSLDQGLQFLIQYYNGEERAKGNILERFSAQQFPDLHSELNLSSLELGDSALYFCASSGLLGVGSGNTIYFGEGSWLTVV.

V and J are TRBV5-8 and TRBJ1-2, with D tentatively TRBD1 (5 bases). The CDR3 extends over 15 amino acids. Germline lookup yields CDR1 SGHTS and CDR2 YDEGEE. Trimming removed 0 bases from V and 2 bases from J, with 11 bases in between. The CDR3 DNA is TGTGCCAGCAGCTTGGTATCCTCAGGGAACTATGGCTACACCTTC. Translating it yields CASSLVSSGNYGYTF.

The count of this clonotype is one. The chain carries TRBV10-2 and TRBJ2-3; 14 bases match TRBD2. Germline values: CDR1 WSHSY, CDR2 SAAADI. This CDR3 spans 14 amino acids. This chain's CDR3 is CVTGLAGGPDTQYF. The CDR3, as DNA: TGCGTCACAGGACTAGCGGGAGGACCAGATACGCAGTATTTT.

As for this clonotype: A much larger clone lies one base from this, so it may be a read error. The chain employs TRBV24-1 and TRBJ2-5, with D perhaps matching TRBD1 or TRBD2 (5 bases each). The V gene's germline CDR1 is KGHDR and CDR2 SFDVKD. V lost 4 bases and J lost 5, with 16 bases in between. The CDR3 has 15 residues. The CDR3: CATSEAGTGWETQYF. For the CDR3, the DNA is TGTGCCACCAGTGAAGCTGGGACGGGGTGGGAGACCCAGTACTTC.

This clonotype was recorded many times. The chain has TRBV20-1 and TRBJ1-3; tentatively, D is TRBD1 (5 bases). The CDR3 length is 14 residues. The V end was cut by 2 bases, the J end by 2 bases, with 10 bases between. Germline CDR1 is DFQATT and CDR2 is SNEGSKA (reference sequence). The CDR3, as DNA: TGCAGTGCTAGAAGGGGAGGGGCTGGAAACACCATATATTTT. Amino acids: CSARRGGAGNTIYF.

The CDR3 DNA reads as TGCAGCGGGAAGAGTATTGGCCTAGACGAGCAGTACTTC. It specifies CSGKSIGLDEQYF. The rearrangement joins TRBV29-1 to TRBJ2-7; D is ambiguous. Germline V gene sequence: CDR1 SQVTM, CDR2 ANQGSEA. The V and J ends lost 7 bases and 5 bases respectively, with 18 bases between them. There are 13 residues in the CDR3.

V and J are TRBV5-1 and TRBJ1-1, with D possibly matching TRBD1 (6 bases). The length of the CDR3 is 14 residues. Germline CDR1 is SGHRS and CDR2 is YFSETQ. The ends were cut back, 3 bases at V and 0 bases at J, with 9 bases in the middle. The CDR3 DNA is TGCGCCAGCAGCTGGGACATTATGAACACTGAAGCTTTCTTT. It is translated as CASSWDIMNTEAFF.

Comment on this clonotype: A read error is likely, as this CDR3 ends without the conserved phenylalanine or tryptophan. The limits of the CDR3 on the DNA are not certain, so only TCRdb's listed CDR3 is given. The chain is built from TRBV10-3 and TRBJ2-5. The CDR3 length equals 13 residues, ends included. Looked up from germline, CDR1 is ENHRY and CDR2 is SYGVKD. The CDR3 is CAISESSLGLRDY.

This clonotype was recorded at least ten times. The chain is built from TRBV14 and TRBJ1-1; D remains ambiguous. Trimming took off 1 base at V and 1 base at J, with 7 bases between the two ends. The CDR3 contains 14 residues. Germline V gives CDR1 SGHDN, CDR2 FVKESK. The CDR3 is CASSQVDPNTEAFF. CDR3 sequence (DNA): TGTGCCAGCAGCCAAGTAGATCCGAACACTGAAGCTTTCTTT.

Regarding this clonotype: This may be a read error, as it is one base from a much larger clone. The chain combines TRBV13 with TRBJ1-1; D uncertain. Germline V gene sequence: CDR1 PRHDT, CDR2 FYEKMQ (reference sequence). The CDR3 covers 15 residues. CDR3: CASSLFGGDNTEALF. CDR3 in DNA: TGTGCCAGCAGCTTATTCGGCGGAGATAACACTGAAGCTCTCTTT. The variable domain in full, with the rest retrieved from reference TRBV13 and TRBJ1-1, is AAGVIQSPRHLIKEKRETATLKCYPIPRHDTVYWYQQGPGQDPQFLISFYEKMQSDKGSIPDRFSAQQFSDYHSELNMSSLELGDSALYFCASSLFGGDNTEALFGQGTRLTVV.

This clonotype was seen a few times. The CDR3 region has the DNA TGTGCCAGCTCACCAAACAGGAACACTGAAGCTTTCTTT. It encodes CASSPNRNTEAFF. This rearrangement joins TRBV18 to TRBJ1-1; D gene ambiguous. The V end was cut by 2 bases, the J end by 1 base, with 5 bases between. The germline CDR1 and CDR2 sequences are KGHSH and LQKENI. This CDR3 contains 13 residues.

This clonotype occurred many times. The CDR3, as DNA: TGCAGCATATCCAAAGGGGACTATACCTACGAGCAGTACTTC. It codes for CSISKGDYTYEQYF. This chain uses TRBV29-1 with TRBJ2-7, with TRBD2 identical over 7 bases. The J segment lost 2 bases and the V segment lost 8 bases, leaving 12 bases of the junction unmatched. Germline CDR1 is SQVTM and CDR2 is ANQGSEA. The CDR3 has 14 residues.

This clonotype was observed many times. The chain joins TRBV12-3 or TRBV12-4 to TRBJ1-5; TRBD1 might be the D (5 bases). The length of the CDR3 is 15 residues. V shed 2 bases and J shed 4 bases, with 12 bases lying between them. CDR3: CASSLIGAANQPQHF. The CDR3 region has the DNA TGTGCCAGCAGTTTAATCGGGGCAGCAAATCAGCCCCAGCATTTT.

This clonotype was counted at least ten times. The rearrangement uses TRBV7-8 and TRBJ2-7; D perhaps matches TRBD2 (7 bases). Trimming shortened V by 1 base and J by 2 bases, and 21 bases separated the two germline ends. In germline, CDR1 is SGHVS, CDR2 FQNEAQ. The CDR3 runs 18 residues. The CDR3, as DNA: TGTGCCAGCAGCTTAGAAGGGTTTAGGGGGGGCCCGACCTACGAGCAGTACTTC. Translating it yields CASSLEGFRGGPTYEQYF.

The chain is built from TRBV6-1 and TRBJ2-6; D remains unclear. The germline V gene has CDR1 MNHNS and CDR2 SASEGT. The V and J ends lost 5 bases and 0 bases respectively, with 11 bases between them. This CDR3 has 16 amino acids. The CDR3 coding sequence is TGTGCCAGCAGTACGGTCGTGGACTCTGGGGCCAACGTCCTGACTTTC. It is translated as CASSTVVDSGANVLTF.

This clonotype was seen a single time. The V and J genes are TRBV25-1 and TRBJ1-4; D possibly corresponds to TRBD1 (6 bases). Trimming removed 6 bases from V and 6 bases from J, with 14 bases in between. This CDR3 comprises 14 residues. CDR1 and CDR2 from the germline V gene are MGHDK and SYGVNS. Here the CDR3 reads CASREGGGDEKLFF. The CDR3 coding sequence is TGTGCCAGCAGAGAGGGGGGTGGGGATGAAAAACTGTTTTTT.

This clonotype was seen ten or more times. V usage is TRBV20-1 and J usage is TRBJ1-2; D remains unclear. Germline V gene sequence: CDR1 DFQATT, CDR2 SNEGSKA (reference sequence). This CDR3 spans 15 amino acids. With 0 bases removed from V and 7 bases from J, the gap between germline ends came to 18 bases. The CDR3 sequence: CSARDQFGSRRGYTF. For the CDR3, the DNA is TGCAGTGCTAGAGATCAATTTGGATCCAGGCGTGGCTACACCTTC.

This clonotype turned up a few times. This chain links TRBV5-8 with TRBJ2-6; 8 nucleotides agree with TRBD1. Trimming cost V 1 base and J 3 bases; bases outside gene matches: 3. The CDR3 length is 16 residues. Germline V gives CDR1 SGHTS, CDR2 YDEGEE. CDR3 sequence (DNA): TGTGCCAGCAGCTTGCAGGGGGCGGGTGGGGCCAACGTCCTGACTTTC. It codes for CASSLQGAGGANVLTF.

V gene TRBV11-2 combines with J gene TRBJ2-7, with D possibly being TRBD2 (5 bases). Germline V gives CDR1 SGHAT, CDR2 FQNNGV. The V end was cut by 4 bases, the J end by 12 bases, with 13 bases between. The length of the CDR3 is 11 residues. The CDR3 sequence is CASSSGLIRYF. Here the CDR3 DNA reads TGTGCCAGCAGCTCCGGACTGATCAGGTACTTC.

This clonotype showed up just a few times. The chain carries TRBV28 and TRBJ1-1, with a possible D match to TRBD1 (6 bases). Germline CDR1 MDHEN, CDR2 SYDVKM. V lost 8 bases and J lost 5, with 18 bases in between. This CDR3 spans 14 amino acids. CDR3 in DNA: TGTGCCAGCGGATTATACAGGGAGGGGACTGAAGCTTTCTTT. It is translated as CASGLYREGTEAFF.

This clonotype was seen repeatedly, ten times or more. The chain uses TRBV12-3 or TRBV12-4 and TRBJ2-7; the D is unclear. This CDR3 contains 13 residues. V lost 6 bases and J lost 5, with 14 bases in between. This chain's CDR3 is CASSQMEYNEQYF. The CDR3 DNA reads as TGTGCCAGCAGCCAAATGGAATACAACGAGCAGTACTTC.

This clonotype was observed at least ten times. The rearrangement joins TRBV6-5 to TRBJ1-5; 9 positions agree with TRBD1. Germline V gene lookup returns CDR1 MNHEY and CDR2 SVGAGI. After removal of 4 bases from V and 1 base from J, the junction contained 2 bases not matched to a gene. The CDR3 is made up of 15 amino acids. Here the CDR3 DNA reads TGTGCCAGCAGTTCGGGACAGGGCAGCAATCAGCCCCAGCATTTT. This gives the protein CASSSGQGSNQPQHF.

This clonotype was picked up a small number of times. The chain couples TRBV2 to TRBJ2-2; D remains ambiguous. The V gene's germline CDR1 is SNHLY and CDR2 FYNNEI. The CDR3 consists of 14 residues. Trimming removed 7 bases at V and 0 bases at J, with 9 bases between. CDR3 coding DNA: TGTGCCAGCAAGCCTCCTCCGAACACCGGGGAGCTGTTTTTT. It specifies CASKPPPNTGELFF.

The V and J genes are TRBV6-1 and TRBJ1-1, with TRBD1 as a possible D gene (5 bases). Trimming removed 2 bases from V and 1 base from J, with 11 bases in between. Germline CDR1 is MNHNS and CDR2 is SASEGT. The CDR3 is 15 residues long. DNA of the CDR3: TGTGCCAGCAGTGAACGAGGGCAGGGGAACACTGAAGCTTTCTTT. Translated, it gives CASSERGQGNTEAFF.